These 21 T cell receptor beta chains were sequenced from one sample in a study of immune cell composition in non-small cell lung cancer. The method was immunoSEQ multiplex PCR; TCRdb's version includes in-frame clones alone and lacks a portion of them. Found here are about 4,700 clones, 70% to 80% of them singletons; the top ten hold roughly 21%. Input material: lung tumor tissue. The receptor set was obtained from a human donor with non-small cell lung cancer.

This clone was detected a few times. The chain uses TRBV5-1 and TRBJ1-1; D not certain. This CDR3 spans 14 amino acids. Germline CDR1 and CDR2: SGHRS and YFSETQ. Deletions cut 4 bases from V and 8 bases from J, with 18 bases between. CDR3 DNA: TGCGCCAGCAGCCTCGGGGATGGGTCAGGAGAAGCTTTCTTT. Translated: CASSLGDGSGEAFF.

This chain uses TRBV28 with TRBJ1-1, with 10 nucleotides matching TRBD1. This CDR3 is 14 amino acids long. Trimming cost V 8 bases and J 0 bases; bases outside gene matches: 3. The germline V gene has CDR1 MDHEN and CDR2 SYDVKM. CDR3 DNA sequence: TGTGCCAGCCGACAGGGGGCCGTGAACACTGAAGCTTTCTTT. Encoded protein: CASRQGAVNTEAFF.

V usage is TRBV5-4 and J usage is TRBJ1-2, with 9 bases fitting TRBD1. Germline V gives CDR1 SGHNT, CDR2 YYREEE (reference sequence). CDR3 length equals 13 residues. With 4 bases clipped from V and 8 bases from J, the junction kept 6 bases outside the gene matches. The CDR3 bases are TGTGCCAGCAGCCTACAGGGGGCGGACGGCTACACCTTC. Its protein is CASSLQGADGYTF.

The chain joins TRBV5-4 to TRBJ1-4; D remains unclear. CDR3 size: 15 residues. V was shortened by 4 bases and J by 0 bases, with 10 bases between the two germline ends. Germline V gene lookup returns CDR1 SGHNT and CDR2 YYREEE (reference sequence). CDR3 sequence: CASSPSPATNEKLFF. The CDR3 nucleotides are TGTGCCAGCAGCCCTAGTCCCGCAACTAATGAAAAACTGTTTTTT. The whole variable domain, filled in from reference TRBV5-4 and TRBJ1-4, reads ETGVTQSPTHLIKTRGQQVTLRCSSQSGHNTVSWYQQALGQGPQFIFQYYREEENGRGNFPPRFSGLQFPNYSSELNVNALELDDSALYLCASSPSPATNEKLFFGSGTQLSVL.

The chain has TRBV15 and TRBJ1-1; D gene uncertain. The V and J ends lost 5 bases and 5 bases respectively, with 12 bases between them. Germline V gives CDR1 LNHNV, CDR2 YYDKDF (reference sequence). The CDR3 is made up of 13 amino acids. CDR3 DNA sequence: TGTGCCACCAGCGGTCAGGACTGGACTGAAGCTTTCTTT. The encoded protein is CATSGQDWTEAFF.

In DNA form, the CDR3 reads TGTGCCAGCAGCTTGGGTCTAGCGGCGGGAGAGCAGTACTTC. Its translation is CASSLGLAAGEQYF. The gene calls are TRBV5-4 and TRBJ2-7, with TRBD2 identical over 7 bases. The CDR3 loop spans 14 amino acids. Germline CDR1 reads SGHNT; CDR2 reads YYREEE (reference sequence). The V and J ends lost 0 bases and 7 bases, in that order; junction bases with no gene match: 7.

CDR3 sequence reads: CASSEVRGEKLFF. CDR3 sequence (DNA): TGTGCCAGCAGTGAGGTCAGGGGTGAAAAACTGTTTTTT. The rearrangement uses TRBV2 and TRBJ1-4; TRBD1 might be the D (6 bases). The V end lost 3 bases, the J end lost 7 bases, and 9 bases lay between the germline ends. Germline CDR1 is SNHLY and CDR2 is FYNNEI. CDR3 length equals 13 residues. The entire variable domain, with the rest obtained from reference TRBV2 and TRBJ1-4, is as follows: EPEVTQTPSHQVTQMGQEVILRCVPISNHLYFYWYRQILGQKVEFLVSFYNNEISEKSEIFDDQFSVERPDGSNFTLKIRSTKLEDSAMYFCASSEVRGEKLFFGSGTQLSVL.

V gene TRBV10-3 combines with J gene TRBJ2-5; 14 bases align to TRBD2. Germline V CDR1 and CDR2: ENHRY, SYGVKD. With V trimmed by 8 bases and J by 9 bases, 5 bases remained unmatched. The CDR3 runs to 13 residues. CDR3 sequence: CAIGTSGGPAQYF. DNA for the CDR3: TGTGCCATCGGGACTAGCGGGGGACCCGCCCAGTACTTC.

In regard to this clone: The junction and the germline gene differ at one end; a read error may be behind it. The same CDR3 can be traced to other DNA sequences in this sample. The genes are TRBV2 and TRBJ1-1; 7 nucleotides match TRBD1. This CDR3 is built from 14 residues. Germline loops: CDR1 SNHLY, CDR2 FYNNEI. The DNA for the CDR3 is TGTGCCAACAGTGTAAGACAGGGTGACACTGAAGCTTTCTTT. It is translated as CANSVRQGDTEAFF.

The CDR3 is CASSQGGFKTQYF. The CDR3 nucleotides read TGTGCCAGCAGCCAAGGAGGGTTCAAGACCCAGTACTTC. The J gene is TRBJ2-5, the V gene TRBV14; D is perhaps TRBD2 (5 bases). This CDR3 spans 13 amino acids. The V gene's germline CDR1 is SGHDN and CDR2 FVKESK. Trimming removed 1 base from V and 6 bases from J, with 9 bases in between.

The genes are TRBV4-1 and TRBJ2-1; 9 positions agree with TRBD2. V shed 0 bases, J shed 16 bases, and the junction held 10 bases outside the gene matches. There are 14 residues in the CDR3. CDR1 and CDR2 (germline): MGHRA, YSYEKL. Written as DNA, the CDR3 is TGCGCCAGCAGCCAAGATGAAGGGACTAGCTTCGGTTTCTTC. Its protein is CASSQDEGTSFGFF.

CDR3 coding DNA: TGTGCCAGCAGCCTCCGGACTAGCGCTTTCTCCTACAATGAGCAGTTCTTC. Translated: CASSLRTSAFSYNEQFF. The chain uses TRBV7-9 and TRBJ2-1, with 9 nucleotides matching TRBD2. Germline V gene lookup returns CDR1 SEHNR and CDR2 FQNEAQ (reference sequence). This CDR3 is built from 17 residues. The J segment lost 0 bases and the V segment lost 5 bases, leaving 8 bases of the junction unmatched. The variable domain in full, with the rest retrieved from reference TRBV7-9 and TRBJ2-1, is DTGVSQNPRHKITKRGQNVTFRCDPISEHNRLYWYRQTLGQGPEFLTYFQNEAQLEKSRLLSDRFSAERPKGSFSTLEIQRTEQGDSAMYLCASSLRTSAFSYNEQFFGPGTRLTVL.

The chain links TRBV29-1 to TRBJ2-5; D gene ambiguous. The CDR3 is made up of 13 amino acids. Germline V gene data show CDR1 as SQVTM and CDR2 as ANQGSEA. The V end was cut by 1 base, the J end by 2 bases, with 8 bases between. The CDR3 DNA follows: TGCAGCGTTGAAGTTGCTATTCAAGAGACCCAGTACTTC. As protein: CSVEVAIQETQYF.

CDR3 DNA sequence: TGTGCCAGCAGCCTTGACAGGGGTGGCACAGATACGCAGTATTTT. This gives the protein CASSLDRGGTDTQYF. V and J are TRBV7-2 and TRBJ2-3; 8 bases line up with TRBD1. There are 15 residues in the CDR3. Germline V gives CDR1 SGHTA, CDR2 FQGNSA. Germline trimming cut 5 bases from V and 1 base from J; bases unmatched to any gene: 5.

This chain uses TRBV7-9 with TRBJ2-5, with 10 bases matching TRBD1. CDR3 size: 15 residues. V gave up 5 bases and J gave up 4 bases; unmatched junction bases: 7. The germline CDR1 and CDR2 sequences are SEHNR and FQNEAQ (reference sequence). CDR3 sequence reads: CASSPLGDRGETQYF. The CDR3 DNA sequence: TGTGCCAGCAGCCCACTTGGGGACAGGGGAGAGACCCAGTACTTC.

The gene calls are TRBV7-2 and TRBJ1-1; no firm D call. Germline V CDR1 and CDR2: SGHTA, FQGNSA. Between the trimmed V and J ends, which lost 0 bases and 4 bases, there was a span of 6 bases. The CDR3 is 13 residues long. The CDR3, as DNA: TGTGCCAGCAGCTTAGCCGCGGGCACTGAAGCTTTCTTT. Amino acid sequence: CASSLAAGTEAFF.

The chain couples TRBV5-1 to TRBJ2-7, with 8 bases fitting TRBD1. CDR3 length: 16 amino acids. Germline V gives CDR1 SGHRS, CDR2 YFSETQ. With V trimmed by 3 bases and J by 3 bases, 11 bases remained unmatched. This chain's CDR3 is CASSWPQGAENYEQYF. The CDR3 DNA sequence: TGCGCCAGCAGCTGGCCGCAGGGGGCCGAGAACTACGAGCAGTACTTC.

The CDR3 here is CASSLGQGYEQYF. The CDR3 DNA follows: TGTGCCAGCAGCTTGGGACAGGGCTACGAGCAGTACTTC. The rearrangement joins TRBV9 to TRBJ2-5; 9 bases line up with TRBD1. The DNA end is more similar to TRBJ2-7, so the J call may be wrong. The CDR3 has 13 residues. Germline CDR1 and CDR2: SGDLS and YYNGEE.

The genes are TRBV7-2 and TRBJ1-4, with D maybe TRBD1 (6 bases). The V end lost 5 bases, the J end lost 7 bases, and 14 bases lay between the germline ends. In germline, CDR1 is SGHTA, CDR2 FQGNSA. This CDR3 region has 14 residues. The CDR3 region is CASSPDRRSEKLFF. In DNA form, the CDR3 reads TGTGCCAGCAGCCCTGACAGGAGAAGTGAAAAACTGTTTTTT.

V and J are TRBV5-4 and TRBJ1-3; TRBD1 matches 11 bases. Germline lookup yields CDR1 SGHNT and CDR2 YYREEE (reference sequence). V lost 4 bases, J lost 2 bases, and 11 bases stayed unmatched. This CDR3 contains 18 residues. This CDR3 is CASSPGQGAQTTGNTIYF. DNA for the CDR3: TGTGCCAGCAGCCCCGGACAGGGGGCGCAGACCACTGGAAACACCATATATTTT. The full variable domain, with the rest looked up from reference TRBV5-4 and TRBJ1-3, is ETGVTQSPTHLIKTRGQQVTLRCSSQSGHNTVSWYQQALGQGPQFIFQYYREEENGRGNFPPRFSGLQFPNYSSELNVNALELDDSALYLCASSPGQGAQTTGNTIYFGEGSWLTVV.

CDR3 DNA: TGCGCCAGCAGCCAAGCCGACTTCGAGGCTGGCTACACCTTC. It is translated as CASSQADFEAGYTF. The chain employs TRBV4-1 and TRBJ1-2; no clear D gene. The length of the CDR3 is 14 residues. CDR1 is MGHRA, CDR2 YSYEKL, per germline. The V end was cut by 1 base, the J end by 7 bases, with 13 bases between.